The TCR beta chain under discussion was sequenced for a study of CD8+CD57+ T cells in acquired aplastic anemia. The CDR3 is 15 amino acids. Trimming took off 5 bases at V and 3 bases at J, with 17 bases between the two ends. Germline V gene lookup returns CDR1 SGHTA and CDR2 FQGTGA. Template material for TCR beta VDJ and CDR3 profiling consisted of genomic DNA. One entry per CDR3 protein, called by TCRdb with MiXCR from the reads. Counted here are over 150,000 distinct CDR3 sequences, more than 60% occurring once; the ten biggest clones make up under 55%. Patients who underwent sequencing had shown CD8+CD57+ cell expansion by flow cytometry.

The chain is built from TRBV7-3 and TRBJ2-7, with TRBD1 as a possible D gene (5 bases). The specimen was sorted CD4+, CD8+, or CD8+CD57+ T cells (not recorded which) from PBMCs. This sequence was found in a human donor with aplastic anemia. CDR3 bases: TGTGCCAGCAGCCCCACACCGACAGATAACTACGAGCAGTACTTC. Translation gives CASSPTPTDNYEQYF.